This T cell receptor (beta chain) stems from a study of radiotherapy plus CTLA-4 blockade in lung cancer. Method: immunoSEQ multiplex PCR; TCRdb's copy keeps in-frame clones and lacks some. Of about 110,000 clones listed, under 90% were seen once; the top ten hold over 2%. From germline, CDR1 is SGHRS and CDR2 YFSETQ. Between the trimmed V and J ends, which lost 7 bases and 4 bases, there was a span of 14 bases. This CDR3 is built from 13 residues. Enrolled patients, whose metastatic non-small-cell lung cancer was chemo-refractory, received focal radiation plus CTLA-4 blockade with ipilimumab. This sample comprised peripheral blood, obtained from a patient treated with radiotherapy plus ipilimumab. The sequence derives from a human donor with non-small cell lung cancer that progressed on radiotherapy plus ipilimumab. Some clones in this sample may be carry-over from other donors' samples. The chain links TRBV5-1 to TRBJ2-5; D not certain. The CDR3 DNA is TGCGCCAGCGGATCGGACGGGCGAGAGACCCAGTACTTC. Translating it yields CASGSDGRETQYF.